This is a list of T cell receptor beta chains from one sample in a study of shared clonotypes between healthy human individuals. Repertoires were generated with immunoSEQ multiplex PCR, while TCRdb's copy carries only in-frame clones and drops some. The sample has 2.3 million or so clones, roughly 93% seen once; the top ten hold about 0.37%. Sequencing used naive CD4+ T cells from PBMCs. The receptors here all came from a man younger than 35 in good health. Some clones in this sample may be carry-over from other donors' samples. Each CDR3 is given with its conserved first and last residue. The order of the fields is J gene, clone size, D gene, V gene, CDR3 DNA, CDR3 protein. A D gene is named only where the DNA matches it firmly. Where a row states a size, it is once, few, many or the class of an expanded clone; other rows omit it.

J gene: TRBJ1-1
clone size: -
D gene: -
V gene: TRBV28
CDR3 DNA: TGTGCCACCCTGACAGGACAGAACACTGAAGCTTTCTTT
CDR3 protein: CATLTGQNTEAFF

J gene: TRBJ1-2
clone size: -
D gene: TRBD1
V gene: TRBV6-5
CDR3 DNA: TGTGCCAGCAGCCCCCCGGGGACAGGGGGCTATCGCTACACCTTC
CDR3 protein: CASSPPGTGGYRYTF

J gene: TRBJ1-5
clone size: once
D gene: TRBD1
V gene: TRBV18
CDR3 DNA: TGTGCCAGCTGTACCGGGACAGGAAAAGAACAGCCCCAGCATTTT
CDR3 protein: CASCTGTGKEQPQHF

J gene: TRBJ2-4
clone size: -
D gene: -
V gene: TRBV1
CDR3 DNA: TGCACCAGCAGCCAAGACAACCTTCCTAGCGATACCAAAAACATTCAGTACTTC
CDR3 protein: CTSSQDNLPSDTKNIQYF

J gene: TRBJ2-2
clone size: -
D gene: -
V gene: TRBV5-1
CDR3 DNA: TGCGCCAGCAGCTTGGAGGGGCTAGCAGGCACCGGGGAGCTGTTTTTT
CDR3 protein: CASSLEGLAGTGELFF

J gene: TRBJ2-7
clone size: once
D gene: TRBD1
V gene: TRBV28
CDR3 DNA: TGTGCCAGCACCGAAACCGGGACAGGGACCTACGAGCAGTACTTC
CDR3 protein: CASTETGTGTYEQYF

J gene: TRBJ2-5
clone size: once
D gene: TRBD2
V gene: TRBV6-1
CDR3 DNA: TGTGCCAGCAGTGTGACTAGCGGGAGGCGAGATGAGACCCAGTACTTC
CDR3 protein: CASSVTSGRRDETQYF

J gene: TRBJ1-1
clone size: -
D gene: TRBD1
V gene: TRBV6-5
CDR3 DNA: TGTGCCAGCAGTCGACAGGGCCTGGGAAACACTGAAGCTTTCTTT
CDR3 protein: CASSRQGLGNTEAFF

J gene: TRBJ1-2
clone size: -
D gene: -
V gene: TRBV7-2
CDR3 DNA: TGTGCCAGCAGCTCGGGACAAAATAACTATGGCTACACCTTC
CDR3 protein: CASSSGQNNYGYTF

J gene: TRBJ1-4
clone size: -
D gene: -
V gene: TRBV5-5
CDR3 DNA: TGTGCCAGCAGCGTGCAGGGTGGAGAAAAACTGTTTTTT
CDR3 protein: CASSVQGGEKLFF

J gene: TRBJ1-1
clone size: -
D gene: -
V gene: TRBV19
CDR3 DNA: TGTGCCAGTACCGGGACATACATGAACACTGAAGCTTTCTTT
CDR3 protein: CASTGTYMNTEAFF

J gene: TRBJ2-7
clone size: -
D gene: -
V gene: TRBV28
CDR3 DNA: TGTGCCAGCAGTTTTGGGGGGGCGCTTGCCTACGAGCAGTACTTC
CDR3 protein: CASSFGGALAYEQYF

J gene: TRBJ2-4
clone size: -
D gene: -
V gene: TRBV5-4
CDR3 DNA: TGTGCCAGCAGAGGTCTCCCGGGGAACATTCAGTACTTC
CDR3 protein: CASRGLPGNIQYF

J gene: TRBJ2-5
clone size: -
D gene: -
V gene: TRBV18
CDR3 DNA: TGTGCCAGCTCACCACAGGGTGTCAAAGAGACCCAGTACTTC
CDR3 protein: CASSPQGVKETQYF

J gene: TRBJ2-6
clone size: -
D gene: TRBD1
V gene: TRBV5-1
CDR3 DNA: TGCGCCAGCAGCCGAGTCGGGACAGTATCCTCTGGGGCCAACGTCCTGACTTTC
CDR3 protein: CASSRVGTVSSGANVLTF

J gene: TRBJ2-1
clone size: -
D gene: -
V gene: TRBV27
CDR3 DNA: TGTGCCAGCAGTTTCTCGGCTGCCTTTAGCTCCTACAATGAGCAGTTCTTC
CDR3 protein: CASSFSAAFSSYNEQFF

J gene: TRBJ2-6
clone size: -
D gene: TRBD1
V gene: TRBV18
CDR3 DNA: TGTGCCAGCTCACCGGGACAGGGGTACTCTGGGGCCAACGTCCTGACTTTC
CDR3 protein: CASSPGQGYSGANVLTF

J gene: TRBJ2-1
clone size: -
D gene: -
V gene: TRBV29-1
CDR3 DNA: TGCAGCGGAGCTAGGGTTGCCTACAATGAGCAGTTCTTC
CDR3 protein: CSGARVAYNEQFF

J gene: TRBJ1-5
clone size: -
D gene: -
V gene: TRBV18
CDR3 DNA: TGTGCCAGCTCACCGGGCTCTCAGAATCAGCCCCAGCATTTT
CDR3 protein: CASSPGSQNQPQHF

J gene: TRBJ2-3
clone size: -
D gene: -
V gene: TRBV7-3
CDR3 DNA: TGTGCCAGCAGCTTATTGGGGAGTACAGATACGCAGTATTTT
CDR3 protein: CASSLLGSTDTQYF

J gene: TRBJ2-4
clone size: -
D gene: -
V gene: TRBV18
CDR3 DNA: TGTGCCAGCTCACCAGGGCAACTAGCCAAAAACATTCAGTACTTC
CDR3 protein: CASSPGQLAKNIQYF

J gene: TRBJ1-5
clone size: -
D gene: TRBD1
V gene: TRBV9
CDR3 DNA: TGTGCCAGCAGCGATCAGGGGGCTAATCAGCCCCAGCATTTT
CDR3 protein: CASSDQGANQPQHF

J gene: TRBJ2-7
clone size: -
D gene: -
V gene: TRBV5-1
CDR3 DNA: TGCGCCAGCAGCTTGTTCCTTCAGGACGAGCAGTACTTC
CDR3 protein: CASSLFLQDEQYF

J gene: TRBJ1-3
clone size: -
D gene: -
V gene: TRBV28
CDR3 DNA: TGTGCCAGCACCTCTGGCGGGGGGCGTTTGAACACCATATATTTT
CDR3 protein: CASTSGGGRLNTIYF

J gene: TRBJ2-5
clone size: -
D gene: -
V gene: TRBV9
CDR3 DNA: TGTGCCAGCAGCGTAGCAGGGGCTGAGACCCAGTACTTC
CDR3 protein: CASSVAGAETQYF

J gene: TRBJ1-4
clone size: -
D gene: -
V gene: TRBV19
CDR3 DNA: TGTGCCAGTAGTATTGACCCGGGGGCGCGTGAAAAACTGTTTTTT
CDR3 protein: CASSIDPGAREKLFF

J gene: TRBJ2-1
clone size: -
D gene: -
V gene: TRBV11-2
CDR3 DNA: TGTGCCAGCAGCCGCAATGAGCAGTTCTTC
CDR3 protein: CASSRNEQFF

J gene: TRBJ1-3
clone size: -
D gene: -
V gene: TRBV21-1
CDR3 DNA: TGTGCCAGCAGCAAAAGCCCCCCTCCGTACTCGAGGAACACCATATATTTT
CDR3 protein: CASSKSPPPYSRNTIYF

J gene: TRBJ2-1
clone size: -
D gene: -
V gene: TRBV5-1
CDR3 DNA: TGCGCCAGCAGCCCGGACCCAGGCAATGAGCAGTTCTTC
CDR3 protein: CASSPDPGNEQFF

J gene: TRBJ2-1
clone size: -
D gene: -
V gene: TRBV7-6
CDR3 DNA: TGTGCCAGCAGCCAAAACAGTGGGTACAATGAGCAGTTCTTC
CDR3 protein: CASSQNSGYNEQFF

J gene: TRBJ2-7
clone size: -
D gene: -
V gene: TRBV2
CDR3 DNA: TGTGCCAGCAGAGGTTCTATCCTGGGAGAGCAGTACTTC
CDR3 protein: CASRGSILGEQYF

J gene: TRBJ1-2
clone size: -
D gene: -
V gene: TRBV13
CDR3 DNA: TGTGCCAGCAGCTCCCGGACAGCCCCTGAACCTAACTATGGCTACACCTTC
CDR3 protein: CASSSRTAPEPNYGYTF

J gene: TRBJ2-7
clone size: -
D gene: TRBD1
V gene: TRBV10-3
CDR3 DNA: TGTGCCATCAGTGATTCAGGGGGATTATCCTACGAGCAGTACTTC
CDR3 protein: CAISDSGGLSYEQYF

J gene: TRBJ2-3
clone size: -
D gene: -
V gene: TRBV5-4
CDR3 DNA: TGTGCCAGCAGCTTGCCTAGCCCCCCCGCAGATACGCAGTATTTT
CDR3 protein: CASSLPSPPADTQYF

J gene: TRBJ1-5
clone size: -
D gene: TRBD1
V gene: TRBV2
CDR3 DNA: TGTGCCAGCAGTCGGGGGACAGGGCAGCCCCAGCATTTT
CDR3 protein: CASSRGTGQPQHF

J gene: TRBJ2-1
clone size: -
D gene: -
V gene: TRBV28
CDR3 DNA: TGTGCCAGCAGTCCTACAGGGAGGTTGCAGTTCTTC
CDR3 protein: CASSPTGRLQFF

J gene: TRBJ2-1
clone size: -
D gene: -
V gene: TRBV5-6
CDR3 DNA: TGTGCCAGCAGCTTGGTGACGGGGAGCGGTTACAATGAGCAGTTCTTC
CDR3 protein: CASSLVTGSGYNEQFF

J gene: TRBJ2-5
clone size: -
D gene: -
V gene: TRBV11-2
CDR3 DNA: TGTGCCAGCAGCTTAGTCAGGGGGAGGGAGACCCAGTACTTC
CDR3 protein: CASSLVRGRETQYF

J gene: TRBJ2-3
clone size: -
D gene: -
V gene: TRBV18
CDR3 DNA: TGTGCCAGCTCACCTATAACGGGTGGGGCAGATACGCAGTATTTT
CDR3 protein: CASSPITGGADTQYF

J gene: TRBJ2-7
clone size: once
D gene: -
V gene: TRBV5-1
CDR3 DNA: TGCGCCAGCAGCCTGACTTTAGGGTACGAGCAGTACTTC
CDR3 protein: CASSLTLGYEQYF

J gene: TRBJ1-5
clone size: -
D gene: -
V gene: TRBV5-1
CDR3 DNA: TGCGCCAGCAGCTTGGCGGGGGGCAATCAGCCCCAGCATTTT
CDR3 protein: CASSLAGGNQPQHF

J gene: TRBJ1-2
clone size: -
D gene: TRBD1
V gene: TRBV28
CDR3 DNA: TGTGCCAGCAGCCACAGGGGCTCCGGCTACACCTTC
CDR3 protein: CASSHRGSGYTF

J gene: TRBJ2-7
clone size: -
D gene: -
V gene: TRBV7-8
CDR3 DNA: TGTGCCAGCAGCTTACGGAGGGGGGGGTCCTACGAGCAGTACTTC
CDR3 protein: CASSLRRGGSYEQYF

J gene: TRBJ2-1
clone size: -
D gene: TRBD2
V gene: TRBV29-1
CDR3 DNA: TGCAGCGTTGCTAGCGGGACCTACAATGAGCAGTTCTTC
CDR3 protein: CSVASGTYNEQFF

J gene: TRBJ1-2
clone size: -
D gene: -
V gene: TRBV7-8
CDR3 DNA: TGTGCCAGCAGCGCCGACCGATCGGGTCGAGGCTACACCTTC
CDR3 protein: CASSADRSGRGYTF

J gene: TRBJ1-4
clone size: -
D gene: -
V gene: TRBV5-1
CDR3 DNA: TGCGCCAGCAGCTATACAGGGACAACTAATGAAAAACTGTTTTTT
CDR3 protein: CASSYTGTTNEKLFF

J gene: TRBJ2-3
clone size: -
D gene: -
V gene: TRBV28
CDR3 DNA: TGTGCCAGCAGTTTAGGGGATGGCACAGATACGCAGTATTTT
CDR3 protein: CASSLGDGTDTQYF

J gene: TRBJ1-1
clone size: -
D gene: TRBD1
V gene: TRBV19
CDR3 DNA: TGTGCCAGTCGGAACAGGGGGCGGGCGAACACTGAAGCTTTCTTT
CDR3 protein: CASRNRGRANTEAFF

J gene: TRBJ1-2
clone size: -
D gene: -
V gene: TRBV4-1
CDR3 DNA: TGCGCCAGCAGCCAAGATTTCCCTCATGGCTACACCTTC
CDR3 protein: CASSQDFPHGYTF

J gene: TRBJ1-2
clone size: -
D gene: TRBD1
V gene: TRBV28
CDR3 DNA: TGTGCCAGCAGTTCAACCGGGACAGGGGGGGTCAACTATGGCTACACCTTC
CDR3 protein: CASSSTGTGGVNYGYTF

J gene: TRBJ1-5
clone size: -
D gene: -
V gene: TRBV7-9
CDR3 DNA: TGTGCCAGCAGCCCCTTGGTGGGGGGCCGTAGCAATCAGCCCCAGCATTTT
CDR3 protein: CASSPLVGGRSNQPQHF

J gene: TRBJ2-1
clone size: once
D gene: TRBD2
V gene: TRBV4-2
CDR3 DNA: TGTGCCAGCAGCCAACCTCGAGCGGGAGTGGTGGATGGTGAGCAGTTCTTC
CDR3 protein: CASSQPRAGVVDGEQFF

J gene: TRBJ2-1
clone size: -
D gene: TRBD2
V gene: TRBV19
CDR3 DNA: TGTGCCAGTAGTCGCGCGGGAGAATACTACAATGAGCAGTTCTTC
CDR3 protein: CASSRAGEYYNEQFF